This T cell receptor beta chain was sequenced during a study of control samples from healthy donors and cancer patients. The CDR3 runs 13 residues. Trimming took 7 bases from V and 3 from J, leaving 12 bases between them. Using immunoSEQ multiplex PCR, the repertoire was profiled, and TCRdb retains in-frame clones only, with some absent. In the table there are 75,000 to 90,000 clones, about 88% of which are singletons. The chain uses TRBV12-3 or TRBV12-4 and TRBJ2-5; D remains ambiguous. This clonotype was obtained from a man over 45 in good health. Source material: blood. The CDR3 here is CASKVAMKETQYF. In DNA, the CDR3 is TGTGCCAGCAAGGTAGCAATGAAAGAGACCCAGTACTTC.